The clone carrying this TCR beta chain was found a few times. Its antigen is unknown. CDR1 and CDR2 from the germline V gene are SQVTM and ANQGSEA. This CDR3 region has 13 residues. V was cut by 8 bases and J by 2 bases, with 15 bases left in between. The repertoire was sequenced with immunoSEQ multiplex PCR; TCRdb's copy has only in-frame clones and lacks some. The sample has 150,000 to 200,000 clones, more than 85% seen once; the top ten hold 3% to 3.5%. The source of the sample is a study of T cell responses to AZD1222 COVID-19 vaccine. Points from the study as a whole: Seropositivity was recorded at baseline in only 6 or 7 AZD1222 recipients. Spike regions recognized by vaccine-associated CD4 TCRs spanned the protein, led by 160-218 and 743-854. Mostly white British, mostly female donors; authors suggested clonal diversity may be underestimated.

This receptor was identified in an adult who received the AZD1222 COVID-19 vaccine. This chain connects TRBV29-1 to TRBJ1-1; D might be TRBD1 (5 bases). The starting material was peripheral blood, obtained 28 days after the second AZD1222 dose. The chain's CDR3 is CSTTAGTNTEAFF. The CDR3 DNA follows: TGCAGCACTACCGCGGGGACCAACACTGAAGCTTTCTTT.